Below, 7 T cell receptor beta chains from the same sample are listed, as sequenced in a study of shared clonotypes between healthy human individuals. Sequenced by immunoSEQ multiplex PCR; TCRdb stores in-frame clones only, minus some. The table shows approximately 2,000,000 clones, with 80% to 95% occurring only once. Naive CD8 cells were CD45RO-negative, positively selected for CCR7, excluding terminally differentiated effector memory CD45RA+ cells. The sample taken for sequencing was naive CD8+ T cells from PBMCs. The receptors come from a man between 18 and 35 years old in good health. Some clones in this sample may be carry-over from other donors' samples.

This clone was seen a single time. Other DNA sequences from this sample encode an identical CDR3 as well. V gene TRBV27 combines with J gene TRBJ2-7, with D unclear. V was pared by 2 bases and J by 0 bases, with 8 bases between. Germline V CDR1 and CDR2: MNHEY, SMNVEV (reference sequence). The CDR3 consists of 14 residues. CDR3 nucleotides: TGTGCCAGCAGTTTAGCCAGAGGCTCCTACGAGCAGTACTTC. This sequence encodes CASSLARGSYEQYF.

This chain joins TRBV5-1 and TRBJ1-3, with 11 positions matching TRBD1. The germline V gene encodes CDR1 SGHRS and CDR2 YFSETQ. J gave up 8 bases and V 1 base, and 8 bases lay outside the gene matches. The CDR3 covers 16 residues. CDR3 protein: CASSLSWTGGRDTIYF. The CDR3 DNA sequence: TGCGCCAGCAGCTTGTCGTGGACAGGGGGCCGGGACACCATATATTTT.

This sequence joins TRBV9 and TRBJ2-5; D is perhaps TRBD2 (7 bases). Germline V gene sequence: CDR1 SGDLS, CDR2 YYNGEE. V was trimmed by 4 bases and J by 5 bases, leaving 15 bases between them. The CDR3 has 14 residues. The CDR3 DNA sequence: TGTGCCAGCAGCCCGAGGGGGGGTTGGGAGACCCAGTACTTC. Its translation: CASSPRGGWETQYF.

The chain links TRBV2 to TRBJ1-5, with 9 bases that match TRBD1. Germline V gene data show CDR1 as SNHLY and CDR2 as FYNNEI. With V trimmed by 6 bases and J by 5 bases, 8 bases remained unmatched. The CDR3 is 15 residues long. CDR3 loop: CASRPDRGRDQPQHF. The CDR3 region has the DNA TGTGCCAGCAGACCGGACAGGGGTAGGGATCAGCCCCAGCATTTT.

V usage is TRBV15 and J usage is TRBJ2-5, with D unresolved. The germline gives CDR1 LNHNV, CDR2 YYDKDF (reference sequence). The CDR3 is 14 amino acids. Trimming took off 5 bases at V and 5 bases at J, with 15 bases between the two ends. As DNA, the CDR3 is TGTGCCACCAGCCCCCGCCCACGTCTGGAGACCCAGTACTTC. Amino acid sequence: CATSPRPRLETQYF.

J is TRBJ1-2 and V is TRBV7-9, with a tentative D call TRBD1 (5 bases). The CDR3 totals 15 residues. Germline CDR1 SEHNR, CDR2 FQNEAQ (reference sequence). Deletions cut 6 bases from V and 3 bases from J, with 17 bases between. The CDR3 DNA follows: TGTGCCAGCAGAAACGCCACGGGGGGTCACTATGGCTACACCTTC. Its translation is CASRNATGGHYGYTF.

The genes are TRBV28 and TRBJ2-3; 14 positions match TRBD2. The CDR3 spans 19 residues. Germline loops: CDR1 MDHEN, CDR2 SYDVKM. The V segment lost 5 bases and the J segment 4 bases; nucleotides outside the gene matches: 14. This chain's CDR3 is CASSPGLAGGLSGADTQYF. The CDR3 DNA is TGTGCCAGCAGTCCAGGACTAGCGGGAGGACTTAGCGGGGCAGATACGCAGTATTTT. Based on the CDR3 plus reference TRBV28 and TRBJ2-3, the full variable domain is DVKVTQSSRYLVKRTGEKVFLECVQDMDHENMFWYRQDPGLGLRLIYFSYDVKMKEKGDIPEGYSVSREKKERFSLILESASTNQTSMYLCASSPGLAGGLSGADTQYFGPGTRLTVL.